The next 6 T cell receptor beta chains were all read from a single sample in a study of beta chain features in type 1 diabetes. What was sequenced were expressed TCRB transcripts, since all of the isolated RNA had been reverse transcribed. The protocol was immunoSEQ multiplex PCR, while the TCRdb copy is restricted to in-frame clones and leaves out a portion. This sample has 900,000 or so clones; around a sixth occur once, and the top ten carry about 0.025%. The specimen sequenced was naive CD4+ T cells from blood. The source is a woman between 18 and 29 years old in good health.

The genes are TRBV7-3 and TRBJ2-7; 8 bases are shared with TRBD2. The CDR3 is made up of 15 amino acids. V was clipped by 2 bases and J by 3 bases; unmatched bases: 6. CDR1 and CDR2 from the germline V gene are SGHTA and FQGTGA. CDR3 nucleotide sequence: TGTGCCAGCAGCTTAGGCGGTAGCGGGATCTACGAGCAGTACTTC. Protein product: CASSLGGSGIYEQYF. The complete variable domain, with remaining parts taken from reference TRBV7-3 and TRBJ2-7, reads GAGVSQTPSNKVTEKGKYVELRCDPISGHTALYWYRQSLGQGPEFLIYFQGTGAADDSGLPNDRFFAVRPEGSVSTLKIQRTERGDSAVYLCASSLGGSGIYEQYFGPGTRLTVT.

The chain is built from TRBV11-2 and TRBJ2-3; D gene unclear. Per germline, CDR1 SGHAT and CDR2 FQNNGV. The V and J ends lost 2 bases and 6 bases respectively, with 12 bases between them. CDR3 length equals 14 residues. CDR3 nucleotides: TGTGCCAGCAGCTTAACGTTTGCGGATGATACGCAGTATTTT. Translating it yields CASSLTFADDTQYF.

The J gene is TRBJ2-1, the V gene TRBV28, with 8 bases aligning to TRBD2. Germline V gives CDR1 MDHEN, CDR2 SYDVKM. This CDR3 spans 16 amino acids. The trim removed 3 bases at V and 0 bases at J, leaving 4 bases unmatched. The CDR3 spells CASSFSGGPSYNEQFF. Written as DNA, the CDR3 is TGTGCCAGCAGTTTCTCGGGAGGGCCCTCCTACAATGAGCAGTTCTTC.

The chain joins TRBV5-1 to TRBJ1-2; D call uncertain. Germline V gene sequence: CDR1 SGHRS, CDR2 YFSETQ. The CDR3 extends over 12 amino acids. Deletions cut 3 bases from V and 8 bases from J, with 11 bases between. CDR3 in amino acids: CASSSRTGGYTF. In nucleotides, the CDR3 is TGCGCCAGCAGCTCTCGGACGGGCGGCTACACCTTC.

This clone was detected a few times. The CDR3 region has the DNA TGTGCCAGCTCACCACTCGACAATGAGCAGTTCTTC. Encoded protein: CASSPLDNEQFF. The chain combines TRBV18 with TRBJ2-1; no clear D gene. Germline V gene data show CDR1 as KGHSH and CDR2 as LQKENI. The CDR3 contains 12 residues. V was shortened by 1 base and J by 5 bases, with 3 bases between the two germline ends. Together with reference TRBV18 and TRBJ2-1, the CDR3 gives the full variable domain: NAGVMQNPRHLVRRRGQEARLRCSPMKGHSHVYWYRQLPEEGLKFMVYLQKENIIDESGMPKERFSAEFPKEGPSILRIQQVVRGDSAAYFCASSPLDNEQFFGPGTRLTVL.

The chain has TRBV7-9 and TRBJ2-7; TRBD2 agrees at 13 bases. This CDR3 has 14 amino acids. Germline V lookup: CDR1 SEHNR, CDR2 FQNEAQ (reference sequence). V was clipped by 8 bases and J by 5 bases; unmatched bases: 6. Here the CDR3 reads CASEGTSGINEQYF. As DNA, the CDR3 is TGTGCCAGCGAAGGGACTAGCGGGATTAACGAGCAGTACTTC.